Listed here are 8 T cell receptor beta chains from one sample, sequenced in a study of T cells after yellow fever vaccination. TCRdb independently ran MiXCR on the 5' RACE reads; one entry per CDR3 protein. The table has around 60,000 distinct CDR3 sequences, about 5.6% seen once. The sequencing here drew on PBMCs, either bulk or a sorted T-cell subset (CD4+, CD8+, memory, or dextramer-sorted; not recorded which), taken on the day of the yellow fever booster vaccination. Receptors were obtained from a young man who received the YFV17D yellow fever vaccine.

This clonotype was seen many times. The V gene is TRBV7-9, the J gene TRBJ1-4, with a weak D call TRBD1 (5 bases). V was pared by 5 bases and J by 0 bases, with 10 bases between. The CDR3 covers 15 residues. CDR1 is SEHNR and CDR2 is FQNEAQ in the germline V gene (reference sequence). This CDR3 is CASSRGDTTNEKLFF. The CDR3 DNA reads TGTGCCAGCAGCCGAGGGGATACAACTAATGAAAAACTGTTTTTT. Supplemented by reference TRBV7-9 and TRBJ1-4, the full variable domain reads DTGVSQNPRHKITKRGQNVTFRCDPISEHNRLYWYRQTLGQGPEFLTYFQNEAQLEKSRLLSDRFSAERPKGSFSTLEIQRTEQGDSAMYLCASSRGDTTNEKLFFGSGTQLSVL.

The genes are TRBV12-3 or TRBV12-4 and TRBJ1-1; possible D gene TRBD1, 5 bases. V dropped 8 bases and J dropped 5 bases, with 6 bases sitting between them. The CDR3 extends over 10 amino acids. The CDR3 DNA follows: TGTGCCAGCGGGGGGACTGAAGCTTTCTTT. Protein: CASGGTEAFF.

This clonotype was seen many times. The chain is built from TRBV20-1 and TRBJ2-7, with D tentatively TRBD1 or TRBD2 (6 bases each). The ends were cut back, 3 bases at V and 0 bases at J, with 12 bases in the middle. The germline gives CDR1 DFQATT, CDR2 SNEGSKA (reference sequence). The length of the CDR3 is 14 residues. CDR3 amino acids: CSARAGHSSYEQYV. CDR3 nucleotides: TGCAGTGCTAGGGCGGGACACAGCTCCTACGAGCAGTACGTC.

The gene calls are TRBV6-2 or TRBV6-3 and TRBJ2-1; 9 positions agree with TRBD2. Germline-derived CDR1 and CDR2 are MNHEY and SVGEGT. This CDR3 has 14 amino acids. Trimming removed 7 bases from V and 7 bases from J; junction bases left unmatched: 8. CDR3 sequence reads: CASTQRGEKNEQFF. The CDR3 DNA reads as TGTGCCAGCACCCAGCGGGGGGAGAAAAATGAGCAGTTCTTC.

The V gene is TRBV6-5, the J gene TRBJ1-1; D may be TRBD1 (6 bases). Germline V gives CDR1 MNHEY, CDR2 SVGAGI. V lost 6 bases and J lost 8, with 10 bases in between. The CDR3 spans 11 residues. This CDR3 reads CASRQGTEAFF. The CDR3, as DNA: TGTGCCAGCAGACAAGGGACAGAAGCTTTCTTT.

This clonotype came up a few times. This rearrangement joins TRBV5-1 to TRBJ2-5; D is perhaps TRBD2 (5 bases). The CDR3 loop spans 13 amino acids. The germline CDR1 and CDR2 sequences are SGHRS and YFSETQ. Trimming left V 3 bases short and J 3 bases short, with 9 bases between. This CDR3 is CASSSDLEETQYF. The CDR3 DNA is TGCGCCAGCAGCTCGGACTTGGAAGAGACCCAGTACTTC.

This clonotype has ten or more counts. The chain couples TRBV5-5 to TRBJ2-7; no reliable D call. Trimming took off 0 bases at V and 2 bases at J, with 9 bases between the two ends. The CDR3 is made up of 14 amino acids. Germline loops: CDR1 SGHKS, CDR2 YYEKEE (reference sequence). CDR3 DNA: TGTGCCAGCAGCTTGGTGTCAGGACCCTACGAGCAGTACTTC. This translates into CASSLVSGPYEQYF.

This clonotype was seen repeatedly, ten times or more. V is TRBV7-8 and J is TRBJ1-1; TRBD1 is a possible D gene (5 bases). V was cut by 3 bases and J by 1 base, with 18 bases left in between. CDR3 size: 17 residues. The germline CDR1 and CDR2 sequences are SGHVS and FQNEAQ. The CDR3, as DNA: TGTGCCAGCAGCTTTTCTCTTCCGGGACGGGAGAACACTGAAGCTTTCTTT. Translated, it gives CASSFSLPGRENTEAFF.